These 5 T cell receptor beta chains were all obtained from the same sample, sequenced in a study of blood T cell repertoires in COVID-19 (dated by TCRdb to 2018 to 2021). Library construction relied on the immunoSEQ multiplex PCR assay. This is the immuneACCESS table as TCRdb keeps it, with only in-frame sequences that have V and J called. A part of the clones is gone; compared with another copy, unresolved V genes explain less than half, and the rest is unexplained. In this sample the table shows about 130,000 clones, 70% to 90% of which occur a single time. The leading ten clones occupy 9.5% to 15% of the sample. Sequenced: peripheral blood. The source is a human donor in a cohort sampled during active COVID-19.

CDR3 amino acids: CASSYSAGGYNEQFF. CDR3 DNA: TGTGCCAGCAGTTACTCCGCGGGGGGATACAATGAGCAGTTCTTC. The chain recombines TRBV6-5 with TRBJ2-1; 8 positions agree with TRBD2. V lost 0 bases to trimming and J lost 4 bases; unmatched junction nucleotides: 2. CDR1 and CDR2 from the germline V gene are MNHEY and SVGAGI. The CDR3 totals 15 residues.

The genes are TRBV30 and TRBJ1-5; D not certain. V was clipped by 2 bases and J by 5 bases, with 13 bases between them. The CDR3 is 14 amino acids. CDR1 is GTSNPN and CDR2 is SVGIG in the germline V gene (reference sequence). CDR3 amino acids: CAWSFRRRDQPQHF. CDR3 coding DNA: TGTGCCTGGAGTTTTAGGAGGAGGGATCAGCCCCAGCATTTT.

The chain joins TRBV5-1 to TRBJ2-2; weak D call: TRBD1 (7 bases). V was clipped by 4 bases and J by 5 bases, with 12 bases between them. The CDR3 loop spans 14 amino acids. Germline CDR1 is SGHRS and CDR2 is YFSETQ. This CDR3 reads CASSPGGRTGELFF. The CDR3 nucleotides are TGCGCCAGCAGCCCAGGGGGGCGAACCGGGGAGCTGTTTTTT.

The rearrangement joins TRBV15 to TRBJ2-2; 7 nucleotides align to TRBD2. The CDR3 has 16 residues. CDR1 is LNHNV, CDR2 YYDKDF, per germline (reference sequence). The ends lost 0 bases at V and 1 base at J; junction bases unmatched: 2. Here the CDR3 reads CATSRDRGENTGELFF. The CDR3 coding sequence is TGTGCCACCAGCAGAGATCGGGGGGAGAACACCGGGGAGCTGTTTTTT.

The chain combines TRBV6-6 with TRBJ1-1, with 7 bases fitting TRBD1. The CDR3 totals 14 residues. Germline V gene sequence: CDR1 MNHNY, CDR2 SVGAGI (reference sequence). J was trimmed by 3 bases and V by 7 bases; bases with no gene match: 8. The chain's CDR3 is CASNEKQGHTEAFF. The DNA of the CDR3 is TGTGCCAGCAATGAAAAACAGGGGCACACTGAAGCTTTCTTT.